The present T cell receptor (beta chain) was sequenced within a study of beta chain features in type 1 diabetes. For the study at large: Age, gender, cell numbers and subset yield matched between patients and controls.

Remarks on this clone: The antigen is undetermined.

Each of the CD4+ naive, central memory, regulatory and stem cell-like memory populations was sorted via CD45RO/CCR7/CD25/CD127/CD95/CD27. Overall study findings and caveats: Fewer junction insertions and more nucleotide deletions appeared in type 1 diabetes patients. A greater similarity of naive, central memory and Treg TCRB repertoires was seen among patients than among healthy donors. When Type 1 diabetes patients were examined, their TCRB CDR3s proved moderately but significantly shorter in all four CD4+ subsets.

Sequencing targeted expressed TCRB transcripts, as all isolated RNA had been reverse transcribed. The protocol was immunoSEQ multiplex PCR, while the TCRdb copy is restricted to in-frame clones and leaves out a portion. This sample carries approximately 600,000 clones, roughly 12% of them seen once, and the ten largest clones take 0.095% to 0.15%. What was sequenced was naive CD4+ T cells from blood. The receptor was isolated from a man aged 25-40 years with type 1 diabetes.

DNA for the CDR3: TGCAGCGTTTTCGGATCTTATGGCTACACCTTC. It codes for CSVFGSYGYTF. The V and J genes are TRBV29-1 and TRBJ1-2; no firm D call. The CDR3 covers 11 residues. Trimming stripped 5 bases from V and 5 bases from J, with 9 bases between. Germline CDR1 SQVTM, CDR2 ANQGSEA.